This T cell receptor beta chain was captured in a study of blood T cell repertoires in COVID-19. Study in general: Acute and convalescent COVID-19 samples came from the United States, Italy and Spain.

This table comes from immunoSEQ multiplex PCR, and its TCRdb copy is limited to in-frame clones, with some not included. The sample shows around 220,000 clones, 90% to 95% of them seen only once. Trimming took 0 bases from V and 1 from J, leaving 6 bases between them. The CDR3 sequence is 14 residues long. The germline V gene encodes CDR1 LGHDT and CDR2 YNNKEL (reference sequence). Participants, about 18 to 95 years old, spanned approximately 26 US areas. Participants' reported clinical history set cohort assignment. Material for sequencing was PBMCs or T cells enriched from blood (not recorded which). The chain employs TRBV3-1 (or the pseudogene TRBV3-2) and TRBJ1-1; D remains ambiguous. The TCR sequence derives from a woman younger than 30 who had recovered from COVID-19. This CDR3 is CASSQDPSNTEAFF. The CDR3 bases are TGTGCCAGCAGCCAAGATCCATCGAACACTGAAGCTTTCTTT.